This T cell receptor beta chain is from a study of blood T cell repertoires in COVID-19. Looked up from germline, CDR1 is LNHNV and CDR2 is YYDKDF (reference sequence). The V end lost 3 bases, the J end lost 10 bases, and 18 bases lay between the germline ends. The CDR3 loop spans 14 amino acids. Sequencing was performed with immunoSEQ multiplex PCR; in TCRdb, only in-frame clones are kept and a portion is missing. The sample contains hundreds of thousands of clones, roughly 85% of which appear only once. The TCR comes from a man aged 50 or older with COVID-19, enrolled during active disease. Sequenced: peripheral blood. The chain links TRBV15 to TRBJ1-2, with D unclear. Here the CDR3 reads CATSSLEGLGYYTF. CDR3 DNA: TGTGCCACCAGCAGCCTTGAGGGTCTGGGGTACTACACCTTC. Filled out from reference TRBV15 and TRBJ1-2, the complete variable domain reads DAMVIQNPRYQVTQFGKPVTLSCSQTLNHNVMYWYQQKSSQAPKLLFHYYDKDFNNEADTPDNFQSRRPNTSFCFLDIRSPGLGDTAMYLCATSSLEGLGYYTFGSGTRLTVV.